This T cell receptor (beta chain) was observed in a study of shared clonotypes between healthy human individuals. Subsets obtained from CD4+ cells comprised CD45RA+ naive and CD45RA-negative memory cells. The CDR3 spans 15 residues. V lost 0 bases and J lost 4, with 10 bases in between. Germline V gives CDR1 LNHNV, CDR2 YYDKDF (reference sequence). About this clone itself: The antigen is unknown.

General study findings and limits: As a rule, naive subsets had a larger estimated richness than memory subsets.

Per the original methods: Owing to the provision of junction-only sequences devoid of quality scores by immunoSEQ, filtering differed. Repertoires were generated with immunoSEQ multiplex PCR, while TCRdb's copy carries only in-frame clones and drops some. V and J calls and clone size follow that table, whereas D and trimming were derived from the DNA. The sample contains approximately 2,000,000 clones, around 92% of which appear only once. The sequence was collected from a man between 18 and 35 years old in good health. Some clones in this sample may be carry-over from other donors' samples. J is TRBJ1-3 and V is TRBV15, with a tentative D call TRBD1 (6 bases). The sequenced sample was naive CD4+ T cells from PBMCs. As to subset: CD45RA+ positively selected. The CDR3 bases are TGTGCCACCAGCAGAGATAAGGGACAAGGAAACACCATATATTTT. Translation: CATSRDKGQGNTIYF.